The T cell receptor beta chain described here comes from a study of CD8 T cells in Susac syndrome. General study points: The CD4+ T cell repertoire of patients with Susac syndrome showed no detectable clonal expansion.

This CDR3 is built from 12 residues. V was cut by 1 base and J by 2 bases, with 3 bases left in between. Germline V gene lookup returns CDR1 SGHTA and CDR2 FQGNSA. An amount of RNA that ranged from roughly 0.5 to 1 ug was reverse transcribed with random hexamers. Via MiXCR, TCRdb re-called the immunoSEQ multiplex PCR reads, giving one row per CDR3 protein. The sample lists around 170,000 distinct CDR3 sequences, approximately 95% occurring once. TCR beta sequencing was performed on blood CD8+ and CD4+ T cells. The Susac syndrome patients fit the recently defined diagnostic criteria for definite or probable disease. TEMRA cells were FACS-enriched, unlike CD8+ and CD4+ T cells, which were negatively isolated. On this clonotype itself: Its antigen is not known.

Sequencing used CD4+ T cells from PBMCs. The sequence was collected from a human donor with Susac syndrome. The J gene is TRBJ2-7, the V gene TRBV7-2; D remains ambiguous. CDR3 sequence reads: CASSLDAYEQYF. CDR3 DNA: TGTGCCAGCAGCTTAGATGCCTACGAGCAGTACTTC.